These 11 T cell receptor beta chains were sequenced from one sample in a study of shared clonotypes between healthy human individuals (dated by TCRdb to the early 2020s). The library was built by means of the immunoSEQ multiplex PCR assay. This is the immuneACCESS table as TCRdb keeps it, with only in-frame sequences that have V and J called. A part of the clones is gone; compared with another copy, unresolved V genes explain less than half, and the rest is unexplained. This sample comprises around 2.1 million clones, around 95% of them detected only once. The top ten constitute approximately 0.13% of the sample. Sequences were obtained from naive CD4+ T cells sorted from blood. What this sample's cell subset or site label stands for: CD45RA+ positively selected. The source is a man younger than 35 in good health.

V gene TRBV5-1 combines with J gene TRBJ2-2, with D possibly called TRBD1 or TRBD2 (5 bases each). The germline CDR1 and CDR2 sequences are SGHRS and YFSETQ. This CDR3 contains 16 residues. V lost 4 bases and J 5 bases, leaving 18 bases between the germline ends. CDR3 DNA sequence: TGCGCCAGCAGCCCCGTGGGGGACCCCACAACCGGGGAGCTGTTTTTT. It is translated as CASSPVGDPTTGELFF.

This chain joins TRBV7-9 and TRBJ1-1; D is ambiguous. V gave up 2 bases and J gave up 4 bases, with 8 bases separating them. Germline CDR1 reads SEHNR; CDR2 reads FQNEAQ (reference sequence). The CDR3 has 13 residues. This CDR3 is CASSLIGGTEAFF. Written as DNA, the CDR3 is TGTGCCAGCAGCTTAATCGGCGGCACTGAAGCTTTCTTT.

V and J are TRBV28 and TRBJ1-5; D unresolved. The length of the CDR3 is 11 residues. Trimming stripped 4 bases from V and 11 bases from J, with 9 bases between. The germline V gene has CDR1 MDHEN and CDR2 SYDVKM. For the CDR3, the DNA is TGTGCCAGCAGTTCCGCTGGGGCCCAGCATTTT. Translated, it gives CASSSAGAQHF.

V is TRBV5-1 and J is TRBJ2-2, with 10 bases lining up with TRBD1. Germline CDR1 reads SGHRS; CDR2 reads YFSETQ. The CDR3 consists of 15 residues. After removal of 2 bases from V and 6 bases from J, the junction contained 4 bases not matched to a gene. The CDR3 bases are TGCGCCAGCAGCTTAGGGACAGGGGATGCCGGGGAGCTGTTTTTT. Its translation: CASSLGTGDAGELFF.

The rearrangement joins TRBV5-1 to TRBJ2-7; no clear D. Trimming took off 0 bases at V and 0 bases at J, with 7 bases between the two ends. The CDR3 is made up of 14 amino acids. CDR1 is SGHRS, CDR2 YFSETQ, per germline. The CDR3 sequence is CASSLGPLSYEQYF. Written as DNA, the CDR3 is TGCGCCAGCAGCTTGGGACCCCTCTCCTACGAGCAGTACTTC.

Of note for this clone: Other DNA sequences in the same sample also yield this CDR3. The J gene is TRBJ1-1, the V gene TRBV6-1; D is possibly TRBD1 (5 bases). The length of the CDR3 is 13 residues. The germline V gene encodes CDR1 MNHNS and CDR2 SASEGT. V dropped 5 bases and J dropped 2 bases, with 9 bases sitting between them. The CDR3: CASSPTVNTEAFF. The CDR3, as DNA: TGTGCCAGCAGTCCGACAGTTAACACTGAAGCTTTCTTT.

This clone was observed a single time. V and J are TRBV2 and TRBJ2-2; 7 bases are shared with TRBD1. The CDR3 is 15 amino acids. The ends lost 1 base at V and 4 bases at J; junction bases unmatched: 3. The V gene's germline CDR1 is SNHLY and CDR2 FYNNEI. The CDR3 here is CASSEDDRVTGELFF. The CDR3 DNA is TGTGCCAGCAGTGAAGACGACAGGGTCACCGGGGAGCTGTTTTTT.

CDR3 in amino acids: CASSLGSSGTGYEQYF. The CDR3, as DNA: TGCGCCAGCAGCCTTGGCTCCTCCGGGACAGGCTACGAGCAGTACTTC. The chain employs TRBV5-1 and TRBJ2-7, with TRBD1 matching 8 bases. With V trimmed by 4 bases and J by 3 bases, 12 bases remained unmatched. This CDR3 comprises 16 residues. Germline-derived CDR1 and CDR2 are SGHRS and YFSETQ.

The chain couples TRBV10-3 to TRBJ2-7; tentative D call: TRBD2 (5 bases). This CDR3 is 14 amino acids long. Trimming took 3 bases from V and 3 from J, leaving 12 bases between them. Germline V lookup: CDR1 ENHRY, CDR2 SYGVKD. The CDR3 bases are TGTGCCATCAGTGACGGGGAGAGGGTCTACGAGCAGTACTTC. Protein sequence: CAISDGERVYEQYF.

The V call is TRBV7-2, the J call TRBJ1-5, with a weak D call TRBD1 (5 bases). The CDR3 covers 14 residues. Trimming left V 5 bases short and J 0 bases short, with 8 bases between. Germline lookup yields CDR1 SGHTA and CDR2 FQGNSA. CDR3 in amino acids: CASSRDGSNQPQHF. CDR3 sequence (DNA): TGTGCCAGCAGCCGGGACGGTAGCAATCAGCCCCAGCATTTT.

The chain uses TRBV28 and TRBJ1-2; maybe TRBD1 (6 bases). The CDR3 is made up of 16 amino acids. Trimming cost V 3 bases and J 5 bases, with 19 bases left between them. Looked up from germline, CDR1 is MDHEN and CDR2 is SYDVKM. The CDR3 protein is CASSFPPGAGWYGYTF. The CDR3 DNA reads TGTGCCAGCAGTTTTCCCCCAGGGGCGGGATGGTATGGCTACACCTTC.